A single sample gave rise to the 23 T cell receptor beta chains below, sequenced in a study of cytomegalovirus exposure and HLA in healthy donors. 60 Vbeta and 13 Jbeta primers were used in PCR. Data came from immunoSEQ multiplex PCR; TCRdb stores just in-frame clones and leaves some out. The table records 100,000 or so clones, around 80% of them present only once. The source material was PBMCs. These receptors were obtained from a male donor in good health and CMV-seropositive.

The chain carries TRBV5-4 and TRBJ1-2, with no clear D. The CDR3 is made up of 13 amino acids. CDR1 is SGHNT and CDR2 is YYREEE in the germline V gene (reference sequence). The V and J ends lost 6 bases and 6 bases respectively, with 15 bases between them. The CDR3 here is CASTDIVLNGYTF. CDR3 DNA: TGTGCCAGCACCGACATTGTACTTAATGGCTACACCTTC.

V gene TRBV6-1 combines with J gene TRBJ1-5; the match to TRBD1 covers 7 bases. The CDR3 spans 15 residues. J gave up 6 bases and V 7 bases, and 12 bases lay outside the gene matches. Germline CDR1 MNHNS, CDR2 SASEGT. CDR3 region: CASMRQDRFGQPQHF. CDR3 coding DNA: TGTGCCAGCATGAGGCAGGACAGGTTCGGTCAGCCCCAGCATTTT.

The chain couples TRBV5-4 to TRBJ1-3; 9 bases align to TRBD1. CDR1 and CDR2 (germline): SGHNT, YYREEE (reference sequence). V was clipped by 3 bases and J by 8 bases; unmatched bases: 9. The CDR3 has 15 amino acids. CDR3 DNA sequence: TGTGCCAGCAGCTCTATGACAGGGGGAATATACACCATATATTTT. This gives the protein CASSSMTGGIYTIYF.

This chain joins TRBV4-2 and TRBJ2-5, with 11 bases lining up with TRBD2. Germline trimming cut 0 bases from V and 1 base from J; bases unmatched to any gene: 7. This CDR3 is built from 18 residues. Germline V lookup: CDR1 LGHNA, CDR2 YNFKEQ. Here the CDR3 DNA reads TGTGCCAGCAGCCAAGATGAGCCTAGCGGGGGGTTCCAAGAGACCCAGTACTTC. It is translated as CASSQDEPSGGFQETQYF.

The V gene is TRBV2, the J gene TRBJ1-6, with 7 bases identical to TRBD1. This CDR3 is 14 amino acids long. The V gene end was trimmed by 6 bases and the J gene end by 6 bases; junction bases not matched to a gene: 5. The V gene's germline CDR1 is SNHLY and CDR2 FYNNEI. The CDR3 reads CASSVGQSNSPLHF. CDR3 sequence (DNA): TGTGCCAGCAGCGTGGGACAGAGTAATTCACCCCTCCACTTT.

This clone is medium-sized by share. The V and J genes are TRBV10-1 and TRBJ2-7; 8 nucleotides match TRBD1. V lost 10 bases to trimming and J lost 6 bases; unmatched junction nucleotides: 11. The CDR3 sequence is 13 residues long. CDR1 WNHNN and CDR2 SYGVQD come from the germline V gene (reference sequence). The CDR3 spells CATLPGQDPEQYF. The CDR3 bases are TGCGCCACTCTACCGGGACAGGATCCCGAGCAGTACTTC.

This clone has only one observation. The chain uses TRBV7-9 and TRBJ1-1, with unresolved D. The ends were cut back, 0 bases at V and 1 base at J, with 6 bases in the middle. The CDR3 spans 14 residues. Germline CDR1 and CDR2: SEHNR and FQNEAQ (reference sequence). The CDR3, as DNA: TGTGCCAGCAGCTTAGCAGCCACGAACACTGAAGCTTTCTTT. This translates into CASSLAATNTEAFF.

This clone is a singleton in its sample. The chain employs TRBV5-1 and TRBJ2-2, with a possible D match to TRBD2 (5 bases). The V and J ends lost 2 bases and 3 bases respectively, with 14 bases between them. The CDR3 runs to 16 residues. CDR1 and CDR2 (germline): SGHRS, YFSETQ. CDR3 residues: CASSLEGYGDTGELFF. The CDR3 nucleotides are TGCGCCAGCAGCTTAGAAGGGTACGGGGACACCGGGGAGCTGTTTTTT.

There are a few counts of this clone. The CDR3 reads CASSLEGTGGDIGEKLFF. The CDR3 DNA sequence: TGCGCCAGCAGCTTGGAAGGGACAGGGGGCGATATTGGTGAAAAACTGTTTTTT. The V call is TRBV5-1, the J call TRBJ1-4; 12 nucleotides align to TRBD1. This CDR3 has 18 amino acids. Germline V gives CDR1 SGHRS, CDR2 YFSETQ. Germline trimming cut 0 bases from V and 7 bases from J; bases unmatched to any gene: 10. The full variable domain, in which reference TRBV5-1 and TRBJ1-4 provide the parts outside the CDR3, is KAGVTQTPRYLIKTRGQQVTLSCSPISGHRSVSWYQQTPGQGLQFLFEYFSETQRNKGNFPGRFSGRQFSNSRSEMNVSTLELGDSALYLCASSLEGTGGDIGEKLFFGSGTQLSVL.

This clone was counted a few times. The chain links TRBV11-2 to TRBJ1-4; TRBD1 might be the D (6 bases). V dropped 4 bases and J dropped 8 bases, with 17 bases sitting between them. Germline V gene sequence: CDR1 SGHAT, CDR2 FQNNGV. This CDR3 comprises 15 residues. The CDR3 sequence: CASSSDSTLREKLFF. The CDR3 DNA reads as TGTGCCAGCAGCTCGGACAGCACGTTGAGGGAAAAACTGTTTTTT.

The chain is built from TRBV4-2 and TRBJ2-1; TRBD2 aligns across 8 bases. The CDR3 runs to 16 residues. Germline CDR1 reads LGHNA; CDR2 reads YNFKEQ. The trim removed 4 bases at V and 10 bases at J, leaving 15 bases unmatched. In nucleotides, the CDR3 is TGTGCCAGCAGCCCCCGAGGGGGGGCGGGGGGAAAAGAGCAGTTCTTC. Translation gives CASSPRGGAGGKEQFF.

V and J are TRBV5-6 and TRBJ1-5, with D possibly TRBD1 on 6 matching bases. The CDR3 length is 15 residues. With 0 bases removed from V and 4 bases from J, the gap between germline ends came to 11 bases. Germline CDR1 SGHDT, CDR2 YYEEEE. CDR3 loop: CASSLGQVWNQPQHF. The CDR3 DNA reads as TGTGCCAGCAGCTTGGGACAGGTTTGGAATCAGCCCCAGCATTTT.

This chain connects TRBV9 to TRBJ2-3; D is unresolved. Trimming stripped 4 bases from V and 8 bases from J, with 17 bases between. Germline V gives CDR1 SGDLS, CDR2 YYNGEE. The CDR3 length is 14 residues. CDR3 nucleotide sequence: TGTGCCAGCAGCCCTCAAACAGTGCTGGGTACGCAGTATTTT. As protein: CASSPQTVLGTQYF.

The table lists this clone with many counts. The chain links TRBV27 to TRBJ2-7, with 10 bases fitting TRBD1. This CDR3 spans 16 amino acids. V was clipped by 5 bases and J by 4 bases; unmatched bases: 11. The V gene's germline CDR1 is MNHEY and CDR2 SMNVEV (reference sequence). CDR3: CASSPQTGGAGYEQYF. The CDR3 region has the DNA TGTGCCAGCAGTCCACAGACAGGGGGCGCCGGTTACGAGCAGTACTTC.

The chain combines TRBV5-1 with TRBJ1-1, with 7 bases matching TRBD1. Germline V gene sequence: CDR1 SGHRS, CDR2 YFSETQ. The CDR3 has 14 residues. V was pared by 4 bases and J by 5 bases, with 8 bases of the junction left unmatched. In nucleotides, the CDR3 is TGCGCCAGCAGCCCGATACAGGGGAGTACTGAAGCTTTCTTT. This translates into CASSPIQGSTEAFF.

The chain couples TRBV4-3 to TRBJ1-1; D possibly corresponds to TRBD1 (5 bases). The CDR3 is 14 residues long. V was pared by 2 bases and J by 4 bases, with 11 bases between. Looked up from germline, CDR1 is LGHNA and CDR2 is YSLEER. CDR3: CASSQKVRGTEAFF. DNA for the CDR3: TGCGCCAGCAGCCAAAAAGTAAGGGGCACTGAAGCTTTCTTT.

The chain recombines TRBV6-1 with TRBJ2-2; possible D gene TRBD1, 6 bases. CDR3 size: 13 residues. CDR1 and CDR2 from the germline V gene are MNHNS and SASEGT. Trimming cost V 6 bases and J 5 bases, with 10 bases left between them. The CDR3 nucleotides are TGTGCCAGCAGGGGGGCTAGGACCGGGGAGCTGTTTTTT. Translation gives CASRGARTGELFF.

CDR3 loop: CASSATESSYNEQFF. CDR3 in DNA: TGTGCCAGCAGCGCCACTGAGAGCTCCTACAATGAGCAGTTCTTC. The chain links TRBV9 to TRBJ2-1, with D uncertain. The V gene's germline CDR1 is SGDLS and CDR2 YYNGEE. V dropped 3 bases and J dropped 0 bases, with 10 bases sitting between them. The CDR3 totals 15 residues. Together with reference TRBV9 and TRBJ2-1, the CDR3 gives the full variable domain: DSGVTQTPKHLITATGQRVTLRCSPRSGDLSVYWYQQSLDQGLQFLIQYYNGEERAKGNILERFSAQQFPDLHSELNLSSLELGDSALYFCASSATESSYNEQFFGPGTRLTVL.

The chain joins TRBV7-9 to TRBJ1-1, with a weak D call TRBD1 (6 bases). Deletions cut 5 bases from V and 1 base from J, with 23 bases between. The CDR3 length is 18 residues. Germline V gene data show CDR1 as SEHNR and CDR2 as FQNEAQ (reference sequence). The DNA for the CDR3 is TGTGCCAGCAGCGAAGGGGGGGTAACATCTAAAAGGAACACTGAAGCTTTCTTT. Translating it yields CASSEGGVTSKRNTEAFF.

The chain uses TRBV7-9 and TRBJ2-5, with 12 bases lining up with TRBD2. Trimming at V came to 5 bases and at J to 4 bases, leaving 8 bases not matched to a gene. Germline CDR1 SEHNR, CDR2 FQNEAQ (reference sequence). There are 16 residues in the CDR3. In nucleotides, the CDR3 is TGTGCCAGCAGCAAACTAGCGGGGGGAAAATCAGAGACCCAGTACTTC. Its protein is CASSKLAGGKSETQYF.

This chain joins TRBV10-3 and TRBJ1-5; D is perhaps TRBD1 (5 bases). Trimming pared 6 bases from V and 7 bases from J, leaving 13 bases between. Germline-derived CDR1 and CDR2 are ENHRY and SYGVKD. This CDR3 is built from 13 residues. The CDR3 is CAIRDNVRQPQHF. DNA of the CDR3: TGTGCCATCAGGGACAATGTCAGACAGCCCCAGCATTTT.

The rearrangement uses TRBV20-1 and TRBJ2-3, with 11 bases lining up with TRBD2. The germline V gene encodes CDR1 DFQATT and CDR2 SNEGSKA (reference sequence). This CDR3 comprises 11 residues. The V gene end was trimmed by 5 bases and the J gene end by 11 bases; junction bases not matched to a gene: 3. DNA of the CDR3: TGCAGTGCTTATAGCGGGGGGGGGCAGTATTTT. It codes for CSAYSGGGQYF.

The chain carries TRBV5-1 and TRBJ2-5, with 7 bases that match TRBD2. There are 14 residues in the CDR3. Trimming cost V 2 bases and J 2 bases; bases outside gene matches: 3. Germline V gene sequence: CDR1 SGHRS, CDR2 YFSETQ. The CDR3 loop reads CASSLPGGQETQYF. CDR3 in DNA: TGCGCCAGCAGCTTACCGGGAGGTCAAGAGACCCAGTACTTC.